This T cell receptor (beta chain) stems from a study of T cells after yellow fever vaccination (dated by TCRdb to 2018 to 2020). With regard to the full study: Libraries from fractions with low cell numbers were prepared with the SMART-Seq v4 Ultra Low Input RNA kit. Bulk TCR alpha and beta repertoires were sequenced longitudinally to track T-cell clones before and after primary and booster YFV17D yellow fever vaccination. Two healthy male donors made up the cohort, one aged 18 to 30 years and the other aged 30 to 40 years. Blood was drawn at multiple timepoints before and after primary and secondary immunization, with bulk PBMC replicates and cell subsets isolated. Overall study results and their limits: Compared with the primary T-cell response, the secondary T-cell response was weaker but faster, peaking on day 5 rather than day 15. Computational filtering was required because FACS-sorted repertoires could contain abundant contaminating clonotypes from the bulk population. Most clones expanded after primary vaccination were re-detected after the booster (just under 97% of CD4 and approximately 89% of CD8), suggesting broad memory maintenance. A small fraction of clonotypes appeared in both the CD4 and CD8 compartments, likely as a result of convergent recombination. Because the study included only a couple of donors, the extent to which the findings can be generalized is limited.

The reads were generated on an Illumina NovaSeq 6000. Synthesis of TCR cDNA relied on 5'RACE template switching, a step that introduced a universal primer site along with unique molecular identifiers. cDNA synthesis was primed from both the TCR alpha and TCR beta constant segments. Libraries were amplified in two PCR steps, with sample barcodes and sequencing adapters added in the second step. Libraries were sequenced on Illumina HiSeq 2500 (2x100 bp) or NovaSeq (2x150 bp). Processing in the source paper ran as follows. Demultiplexing of reads and collapsing into UMI consensus sequences were performed with MIGEC, and V(D)J alignment was carried out with MiXCR. Vaccine-responding clonotypes were identified with edgeR using replicate PBMC samples, with FDR below 0.01 and a log2 fold change above 5 up to day 15 being required. Each bulk clonotype was labeled CD4 or CD8 based on which sequenced repertoire, CD4 or CD8, contained the clonotype at higher abundance. In TCRdb, the public reads were trimmed at Q25 with fastp and aligned with MiXCR, with productive beta chains retained. Rows with a matching CDR3 protein are joined into one entry that keeps the most common DNA and genes. The V and J calls, along with clone size, are taken from TCRdb and not from the paper's own processing. The sample table records approximately 260,000 distinct CDR3 sequences; about 5.2% of these occur just once. About 3.5% of the sample goes to the ten largest clones.

Many counts were recorded for this clonotype. What antigen it recognizes has not been identified. One base away there is no much larger clone; base qualities are not given. The germline V gene gives CDR1 as KGHDR and CDR2 as SFDVKD. At the junction V is shortened by 4 bases and J by 1 base; bases outside the gene matches: 6. The CDR3, cysteine through phenylalanine, is 16 amino acids long. Only the CDR3 portion is preserved as DNA: 48 bases, with reading frame beginning at the first base. What this sample's treatment or condition label stands for: live attenuated yellow fever vaccine strain. A standard Ficoll-Paque protocol was used to isolate PBMCs from peripheral blood. CD4 and CD8 T-cell fractions were isolated with Dynabeads CD4 and CD8 positive selection kits. RNA was extracted with TriZol from bulk PBMCs, CD4 and CD8 fractions, and dextramer-positive and dextramer-negative fractions.

The source of this sequence is a man younger than 35 who received the YFV17D yellow fever vaccine. The starting material was CD4+ T cells sorted from PBMCs, obtained on the day of the yellow fever booster vaccination. The V gene is TRBV24-1 and the J gene is TRBJ2-3, and 8 junction bases match TRBD2. The CDR3 reads CATSDPAGGRTDTQYF. In nucleotides, the sequence is TGTGCCACCAGTGACCCCGCGGGGGGTCGCACAGATACGCAGTATTTT.